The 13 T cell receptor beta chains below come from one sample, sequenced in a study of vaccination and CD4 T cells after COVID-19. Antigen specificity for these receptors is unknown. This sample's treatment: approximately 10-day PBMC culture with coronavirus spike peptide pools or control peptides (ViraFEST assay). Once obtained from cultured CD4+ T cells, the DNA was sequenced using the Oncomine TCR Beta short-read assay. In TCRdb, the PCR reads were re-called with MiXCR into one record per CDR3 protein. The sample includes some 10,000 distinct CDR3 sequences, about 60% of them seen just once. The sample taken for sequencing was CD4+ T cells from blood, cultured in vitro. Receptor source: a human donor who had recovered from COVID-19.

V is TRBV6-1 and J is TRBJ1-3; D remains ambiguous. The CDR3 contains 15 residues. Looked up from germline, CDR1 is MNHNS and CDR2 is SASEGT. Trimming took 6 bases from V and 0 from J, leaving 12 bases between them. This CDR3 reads CASRETQSSGNTIYF. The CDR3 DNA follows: TGTGCCAGCAGGGAGACCCAGAGCTCTGGAAACACCATATATTTT.

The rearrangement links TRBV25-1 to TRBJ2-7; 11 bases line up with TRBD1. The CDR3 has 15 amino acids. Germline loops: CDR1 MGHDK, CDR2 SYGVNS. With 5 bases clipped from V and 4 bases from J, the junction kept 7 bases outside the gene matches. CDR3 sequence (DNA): TGTGCCAGCAGTCCAGGGGGGACAGGGGGTTACGAGCAGTACTTC. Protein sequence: CASSPGGTGGYEQYF.

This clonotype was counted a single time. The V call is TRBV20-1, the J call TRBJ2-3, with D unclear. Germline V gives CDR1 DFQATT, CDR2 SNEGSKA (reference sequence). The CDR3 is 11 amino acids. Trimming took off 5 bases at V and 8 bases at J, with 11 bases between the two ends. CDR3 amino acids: CSAHIRGTQYF. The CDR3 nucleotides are TGCAGTGCTCATATCCGCGGTACGCAGTATTTT.

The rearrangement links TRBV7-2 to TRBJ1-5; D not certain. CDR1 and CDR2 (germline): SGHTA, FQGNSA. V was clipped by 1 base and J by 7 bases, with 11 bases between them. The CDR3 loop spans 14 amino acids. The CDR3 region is CASSLDPGGQPQHF. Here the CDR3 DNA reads TGTGCCAGCAGCTTAGACCCGGGCGGACAGCCCCAGCATTTT.

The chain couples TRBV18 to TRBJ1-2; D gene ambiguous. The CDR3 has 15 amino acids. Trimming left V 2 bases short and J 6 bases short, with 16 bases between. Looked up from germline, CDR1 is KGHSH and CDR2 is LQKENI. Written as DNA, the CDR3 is TGTGCCAGCTCACCAAATCAGGAGAGTGGGCATGGCTACACCTTC. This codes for CASSPNQESGHGYTF.

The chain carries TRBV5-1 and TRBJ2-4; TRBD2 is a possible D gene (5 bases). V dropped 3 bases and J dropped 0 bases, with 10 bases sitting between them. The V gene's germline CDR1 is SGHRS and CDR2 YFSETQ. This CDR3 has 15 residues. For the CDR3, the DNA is TGCGCCAGCAGCTCTGGAGGAGTAGCCAAAAACATTCAGTACTTC. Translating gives CASSSGGVAKNIQYF.

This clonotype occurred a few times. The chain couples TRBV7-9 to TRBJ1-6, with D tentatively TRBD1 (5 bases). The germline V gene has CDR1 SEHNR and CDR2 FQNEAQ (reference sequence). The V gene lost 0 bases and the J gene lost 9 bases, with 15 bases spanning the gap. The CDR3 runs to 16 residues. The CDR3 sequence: CASSLAAGRGGSPLHF. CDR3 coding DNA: TGTGCCAGCAGCTTAGCAGCAGGGAGGGGAGGTTCACCCCTCCACTTT.

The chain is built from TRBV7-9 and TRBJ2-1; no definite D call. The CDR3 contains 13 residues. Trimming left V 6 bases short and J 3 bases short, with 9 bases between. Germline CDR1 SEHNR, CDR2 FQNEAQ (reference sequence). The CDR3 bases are TGTGCCAGCAGTCCACACGGCTACAATGAGCAGTTCTTC. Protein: CASSPHGYNEQFF.

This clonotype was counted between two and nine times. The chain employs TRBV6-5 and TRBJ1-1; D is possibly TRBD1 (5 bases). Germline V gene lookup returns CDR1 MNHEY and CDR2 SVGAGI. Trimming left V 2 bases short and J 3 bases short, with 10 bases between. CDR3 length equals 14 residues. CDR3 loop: CASSYAGVDTEAFF. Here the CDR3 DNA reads TGTGCCAGCAGTTACGCGGGGGTTGACACTGAAGCTTTCTTT.

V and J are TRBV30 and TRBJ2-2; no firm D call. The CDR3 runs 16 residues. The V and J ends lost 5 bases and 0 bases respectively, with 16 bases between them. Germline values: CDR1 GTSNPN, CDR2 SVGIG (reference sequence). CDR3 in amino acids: CAWARPTVANTGELFF. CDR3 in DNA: TGTGCCTGGGCGAGGCCGACTGTCGCGAACACCGGGGAGCTGTTTTTT.

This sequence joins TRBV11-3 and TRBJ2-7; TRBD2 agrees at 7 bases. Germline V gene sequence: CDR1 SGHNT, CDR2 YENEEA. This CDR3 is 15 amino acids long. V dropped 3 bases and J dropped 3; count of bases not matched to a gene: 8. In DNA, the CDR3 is TGTGCCAGCAGCTTGTCGGAGGGAGGGTACTACGAGCAGTACTTC. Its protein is CASSLSEGGYYEQYF. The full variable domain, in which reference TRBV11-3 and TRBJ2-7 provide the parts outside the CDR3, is EAGVVQSPRYKIIEKKQPVAFWCNPISGHNTLYWYLQNLGQGPELLIRYENEEAVDDSQLPKDRFSAERLKGVDSTLKIQPAELGDSAVYLCASSLSEGGYYEQYFGPGTRLTVT.

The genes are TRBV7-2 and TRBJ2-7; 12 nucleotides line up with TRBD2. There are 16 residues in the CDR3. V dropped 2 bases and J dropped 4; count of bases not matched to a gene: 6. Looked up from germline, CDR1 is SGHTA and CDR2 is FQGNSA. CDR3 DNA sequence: TGTGCCAGCAGCTTAATGACGCTAGCGGGGGGGTACGAGCAGTACTTC. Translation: CASSLMTLAGGYEQYF.

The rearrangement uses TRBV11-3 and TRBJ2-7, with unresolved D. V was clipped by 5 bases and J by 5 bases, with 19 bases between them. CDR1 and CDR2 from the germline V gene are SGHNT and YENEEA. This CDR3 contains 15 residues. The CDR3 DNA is TGTGCCAGCAGCCCTCGGGCCTCTTCTCCCCACGAGCAGTACTTC. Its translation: CASSPRASSPHEQYF.